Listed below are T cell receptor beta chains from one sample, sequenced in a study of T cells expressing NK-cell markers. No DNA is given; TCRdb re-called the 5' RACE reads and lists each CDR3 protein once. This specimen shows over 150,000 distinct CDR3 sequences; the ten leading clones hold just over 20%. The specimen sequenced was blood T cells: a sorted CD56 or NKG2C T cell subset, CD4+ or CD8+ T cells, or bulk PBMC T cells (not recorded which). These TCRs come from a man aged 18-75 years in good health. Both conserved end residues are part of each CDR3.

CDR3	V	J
CASSQAWGVLGETQYF	TRBV4-1	TRBJ2-5
CASRKTGENQPQHF	TRBV6-1	TRBJ1-5
CASSPKGVSSYNEQFF	TRBV5-1	TRBJ2-1
CASSEYSLAGVTEQFF	TRBV25-1	TRBJ2-1
CASSLLSTQGVHEQFF	TRBV27	TRBJ2-1
CASSLLPGARETQYF	TRBV5-6	TRBJ2-5
CASTGVARDQPQHF	TRBV28	TRBJ1-5
CASSLTGDSLRSDTQYF	TRBV7-3	TRBJ2-3
CASSKRVDRGKAEAFF	TRBV21-1	TRBJ1-1
CASTHWGAGVTDTQYF	TRBV6-1	TRBJ2-3
CASSIRDGPYGYTF	TRBV21-1	TRBJ1-2